These T cell receptor beta chains were read from a single sample in a study of blood T cell repertoires in COVID-19. The method was immunoSEQ multiplex PCR; TCRdb's version includes in-frame clones alone and lacks a portion of them. The sample consists of hundreds of thousands of clones, about 82% of them appearing once. Sequencing was done on a sample of PBMCs or T cells enriched from blood (not recorded which). The receptors were gathered from a woman aged 50 to 60 who had recovered from COVID-19. Each CDR3 is given without its conserved first and last residue. Fields, in order: J gene, V gene, CDR3 protein.

J gene: TRBJ2-1; V gene: TRBV11-2; CDR3 protein: ASSSHVAGGLNEQF
J gene: TRBJ2-7; V gene: TRBV19; CDR3 protein: ASSLAGSSYEQY
J gene: TRBJ1-2; V gene: TRBV28; CDR3 protein: ASSPPDRGNYGYT
J gene: TRBJ2-1; V gene: TRBV28; CDR3 protein: ASSLTSGRNEQF
J gene: TRBJ2-5; V gene: TRBV10-1; CDR3 protein: ASRASGRALGTEKTQY
J gene: TRBJ2-5; V gene: TRBV27; CDR3 protein: ASRSGALQTQY
J gene: TRBJ1-6; V gene: TRBV20-1; CDR3 protein: SASRGNKNSPLH
J gene: TRBJ1-2; V gene: TRBV6-5; CDR3 protein: ASSWDRGDYGYT
J gene: TRBJ2-7; V gene: TRBV27; CDR3 protein: ASSYLAGGLEQY
J gene: TRBJ1-3; V gene: TRBV9; CDR3 protein: ASSVSGPGNTIY
J gene: TRBJ2-7; V gene: TRBV4-1; CDR3 protein: ASSQPGLDKYEQY
J gene: TRBJ1-5; V gene: TRBV10-3; CDR3 protein: AIREGTGGPPQH
J gene: TRBJ1-2; V gene: TRBV5-1; CDR3 protein: ASSLAGYGYT
J gene: TRBJ2-1; V gene: TRBV9; CDR3 protein: ASSVGSGRANEQF
J gene: TRBJ1-1; V gene: TRBV18; CDR3 protein: ASSPERVNTEAF
J gene: TRBJ2-2; V gene: TRBV29-1; CDR3 protein: SVIKTGRNTGELF
J gene: TRBJ2-3; V gene: TRBV28; CDR3 protein: ASSLPGITDTQY
J gene: TRBJ2-1; V gene: TRBV21-1; CDR3 protein: ASTDRGTTSYNEQF
J gene: TRBJ1-6; V gene: TRBV13; CDR3 protein: ASSLQGESSPLH
J gene: TRBJ2-3; V gene: TRBV19; CDR3 protein: ASTMGLTSSTDTQY
J gene: TRBJ1-2; V gene: TRBV19; CDR3 protein: AGSGGRFGGYT
J gene: TRBJ2-3; V gene: TRBV5-1; CDR3 protein: ASSYRDYGADTQY
J gene: TRBJ2-1; V gene: TRBV2; CDR3 protein: ASSDRTRVAEQF
J gene: TRBJ1-2; V gene: TRBV4-1; CDR3 protein: ASSRPGTGVGGYT
J gene: TRBJ1-5; V gene: TRBV19; CDR3 protein: ASSTRRSSNQPQH
J gene: TRBJ1-2; V gene: TRBV3-1/TRBV3-2; CDR3 protein: ASSQDRSGDGYT